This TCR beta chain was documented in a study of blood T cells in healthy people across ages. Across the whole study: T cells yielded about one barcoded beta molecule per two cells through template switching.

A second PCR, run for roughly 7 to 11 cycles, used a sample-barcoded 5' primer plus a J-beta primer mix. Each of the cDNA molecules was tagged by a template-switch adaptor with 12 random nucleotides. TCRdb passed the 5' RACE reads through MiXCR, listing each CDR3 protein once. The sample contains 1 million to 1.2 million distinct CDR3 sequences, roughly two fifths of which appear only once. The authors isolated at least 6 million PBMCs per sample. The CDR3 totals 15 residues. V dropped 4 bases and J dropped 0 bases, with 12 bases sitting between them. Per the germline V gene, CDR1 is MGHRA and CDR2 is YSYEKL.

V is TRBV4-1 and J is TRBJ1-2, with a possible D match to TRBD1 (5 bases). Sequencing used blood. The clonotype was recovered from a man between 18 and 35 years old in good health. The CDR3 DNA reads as TGCGCCAGCAGCCCCGGGACCTACGCTAACTATGGCTACACCTTC. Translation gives CASSPGTYANYGYTF.